The text below deals with one T cell receptor (beta chain). No cognate antigen has been identified for it. Per-base qualities were not stored, and no clone one base away is much larger. The CDR3 regions of human TCRbeta chains were subjected to immunosequencing. As for the original processing: Repertoire TCRs were checked for matches against a reference library of SARS-CoV-2-specific TCRs that had been generated using the MIRA antigen-specificity platform. Breadth was defined as the fraction of unique TCRs that were SARS-CoV-2-associated. Depth was defined as the fraction of total T cells that were SARS-CoV-2-associated. Using the MIRA data, each spike-specific TCR was assigned both to the spike region to which the TCR was reactive and to a CD4 or CD8 class. Log10-transformed breadth and depth values were compared by one-way ANOVA with Sidak's multiple comparisons tests. TCRdb provides this immuneACCESS table in a form limited to in-frame rearrangements. Some clones are lacking; in checked studies, under half of them reflect an unresolved V gene, and why the rest are absent is not known. The D gene and trimming were derived from the DNA, and the V and J assignments and clone size from that table. Within this sample are 100,000 to 150,000 clones, with 80% to 90% of them counted one time only. Approximately 8% of the sample rests with the top ten.

Including the terminal cysteine and phenylalanine, the CDR3 comprises 14 residues. Kept here is only the CDR3 DNA, which spans 42 bases and is read in frame from base 1. CDR1 LGHNA and CDR2 YSLEER were looked up in the germline V gene. The germline V end is reduced by 4 bases and the J end by 12 bases; junction bases left unmatched: 12. The sample's time point label is to be understood as: baseline before first vaccination. Vaccinee samples were obtained from the UK trials COV001 and COV002, which included a single-blind randomized controlled phase 2/3 trial of AZD1222 (ChAdOx1 nCoV-19) in healthy adults. Trial participant PBMC samples were collected at day 0 and day 28 after the second dose for TCRbeta chain sequencing. The data are from a study of T cell responses to AZD1222 COVID-19 vaccine (dated by TCRdb to the early 2020s). Notes on the research overall: AZD1222 recipients whose second dose came at about 4 weeks and those whose second dose came at about 12 weeks were combined into one group, since spike-specific TCR depth and breadth did not differ between the two schedules. TCR sequencing covered some 250 trial participants: 207 given two doses of AZD1222 and 26 given two doses of MenACWY control vaccine. Enrollment into the trials was organized by age into subgroups of 18-55, 56-69 and 70-plus years, and those subgroups contained roughly 150, 30 and 60 TCR-sequenced participants, respectively.

What the work shows at the level of the full study, not this receptor alone: Vaccine-associated CD4 TCRs spanned the whole spike protein, with dominant responses in regions 160-218 and 743-854. Participants were mostly white British, with more females than males. The authors suggested clonal diversity may have been underestimated. Because no samples from the day 14 peak response were available, repertoires could be characterized only after the peak T cell response. Conclusions about previously exposed vaccinees are limited, since just 5 or 6 AZD1222 recipients were seropositive for SARS-CoV-2 at baseline. Reportedly, almost half of the unique spike-specific TCRs recognized epitopes lying outside the regions that are mutated in the B.1.351 and B.1.1.7 variants. The 56-69-year group was small, and its depth increase did not reach significance, likely because of low power. Spike-specific TCR breadth and depth rose significantly after two AZD1222 doses compared with day 0 and with MenACWY recipients.

The clonotype comes from an adult in good health. The source was peripheral blood, collected on day 0 of AZD1222 vaccination. The V gene is TRBV4-3 and the J gene is TRBJ2-1, and 7 junctional nucleotides match TRBD1. The CDR3 region: CASSLSKLGQRQFF. In nucleotide form, the sequence is TGCGCCAGCAGCCTAAGCAAACTGGGACAGCGGCAGTTCTTC.